The 6 T cell receptor beta chains presented below share a single source sample, sequenced in a study of a mutant IDH1 vaccine in newly diagnosed glioma. The time point: week 47, end of study. Doses of 300 ug of mutant IDH1 20-mer peptide were given with topical imiquimod. Method: immunoSEQ multiplex PCR; TCRdb's copy keeps in-frame clones and lacks some. The sample contains 77,000 or so clones, about 81% of which appear only once. Which antigens these TCRs recognize remains unknown. Material: PBMCs, obtained from a glioma patient whose treatment included an IDH1 peptide vaccine. Receptor source: a man between 40 and 49 years old with glioma.

The V and J genes are TRBV5-3 and TRBJ2-7; no clear D gene. TRBV5-3 qualifies as an ORF whose function is uncertain. V gave up 1 base and J gave up 3 bases, with 14 bases separating them. This CDR3 is built from 15 residues. CDR3 in amino acids: CARSLWGPRNYEQYF. The CDR3 DNA reads as TGTGCCAGAAGCTTGTGGGGTCCAAGGAACTACGAGCAGTACTTC.

This clone occurred once. The chain links TRBV9 to TRBJ2-5; 8 bases fit TRBD2. Trimming removed 0 bases from V and 0 bases from J; junction bases left unmatched: 7. There are 17 residues in the CDR3. The germline CDR1 and CDR2 sequences are SGDLS and YYNGEE. In DNA, the CDR3 is TGTGCCAGCAGCGTAGCTACTGCGGGGGGACACCAAGAGACCCAGTACTTC. Translation: CASSVATAGGHQETQYF.

J is TRBJ2-7 and V is TRBV6-5; D gene uncertain. The CDR3 is 15 residues long. V was shortened by 2 bases and J by 0 bases, with 11 bases between the two germline ends. From germline, CDR1 is MNHEY and CDR2 SVGAGI. DNA of the CDR3: TGTGCCAGCAGTTACCGACGGAATCCCTCCTACGAGCAGTACTTC. It encodes CASSYRRNPSYEQYF.

The rearrangement uses TRBV7-2 and TRBJ1-2; tentatively, D is TRBD1 (5 bases). Germline V gene sequence: CDR1 SGHTA, CDR2 FQGNSA. The CDR3 is 14 amino acids. Trimming took 6 bases from V and 2 from J, leaving 13 bases between them. CDR3 DNA sequence: TGTGCCAGCAGTCCCGGGTGGGGGAACTATGGCTACACCTTC. Encoded protein: CASSPGWGNYGYTF.

The V gene is TRBV6-1, the J gene TRBJ2-5, with 9 bases lining up with TRBD2. The CDR3 contains 16 residues. In germline, CDR1 is MNHNS, CDR2 SASEGT. Unmatched junction bases numbered 5, after V lost 0 bases and J lost 3 bases. CDR3 residues: CASSEAGTSRKETQYF. The CDR3, as DNA: TGTGCCAGCAGTGAAGCTGGGACTAGCAGGAAAGAGACCCAGTACTTC.

The chain uses TRBV13 and TRBJ2-3; 14 bases are a match to TRBD2. The CDR3 runs 19 residues. Germline V CDR1 and CDR2: PRHDT, FYEKMQ (reference sequence). J was trimmed by 2 bases and V by 1 base; bases with no gene match: 8. The CDR3: CASSLVAEGLAGATDTQYF. The CDR3 bases are TGTGCCAGCAGCTTAGTAGCCGAGGGACTAGCGGGGGCCACAGATACGCAGTATTTT.